Presented here are 20 T cell receptor beta chains from one specimen sequenced in a study of blood T cells in healthy people across ages. Alongside a J-beta primer mix, a sample-barcoded 5' primer served in a second PCR lasting about 7 to 11 cycles. Each CDR3 protein is one row after TCRdb ran MiXCR on the 5' RACE reads. The profile shows 550,000 to 800,000 distinct CDR3 sequences, 20% to 25% of them singletons. Input material: blood. These receptors were taken from a man between 65 and 85 years old in good health.

A remark on this clonotype: A much larger clone is a single base away; this may be a read error. This chain links TRBV6-2 or TRBV6-3 with TRBJ1-2; 7 bases line up with TRBD1. Germline loops: CDR1 MNHEY, CDR2 SVGEGT. The CDR3 has 16 residues. V lost 6 bases to trimming and J lost 6 bases; unmatched junction nucleotides: 16. CDR3 residues: CASSRGQTLQGHGYTF. DNA for the CDR3: TGTGCCAGCAGCCGCGGACAGACATTACAGGGGCATGGCTACACCTTC.

The chain uses TRBV6-2 or TRBV6-3 and TRBJ2-5; possibly TRBD2 for D (6 bases). The end of the DNA is better explained by TRBJ2-7, so the J call may be wrong. The CDR3 sequence is 14 residues long. CDR1 and CDR2 from the germline V gene are MNHEY and SVGEGT. CDR3 DNA: TGTGCCAGCAGTTACATGCGGGGCTCCTACGAGCAGTACTTC. It is translated as CASSYMRGSYEQYF.

The CDR3 DNA is TGTGCCAGCAGCTTACGCTCCGGGACAGCTTCCCGCTACACCTTC. This translates into CASSLRSGTASRYTF. The chain has TRBV12-3 or TRBV12-4 and TRBJ1-2; 7 bases agree with TRBD1. The CDR3 consists of 15 residues. V shed 6 bases, J shed 9 bases, and the junction held 16 bases outside the gene matches.

This clonotype was recorded a few times. CDR3 coding DNA: TGCGCCAGCAGCCCTGGACAGACCAGCTCTGGAAACACCATATATTTT. Protein sequence: CASSPGQTSSGNTIYF. V gene TRBV5-1 combines with J gene TRBJ1-3; a weak D match, TRBD1 (6 bases). Trimming cost V 4 bases and J 0 bases, with 14 bases left between them. Germline V CDR1 and CDR2: SGHRS, YFSETQ. CDR3 length equals 16 residues.

With respect to this clonotype: One end of the junction does not line up with germline, which may come from a read error. This sequence joins TRBV14 and TRBJ1-4; 8 bases line up with TRBD1. CDR1 SGHDN and CDR2 FVKESK come from the germline V gene. This CDR3 contains 13 residues. CDR3 loop: CASSQGAVEKLIF. The CDR3 DNA reads as TGTGCCAGCTCCCAGGGGGCAGTTGAAAAACTGATTTTT.

V is TRBV20-1 and J is TRBJ2-7; the match to TRBD2 covers 14 bases. There are 13 residues in the CDR3. Trimming took 5 bases from V and 5 from J; bases not matched to a gene: 2. Germline V CDR1 and CDR2: DFQATT, SNEGSKA (reference sequence). The CDR3 DNA follows: TGCAGTGCTTGGACTAGCGGGAGGAACGAGCAGTACTTC. It is translated as CSAWTSGRNEQYF.

The table lists this clonotype with a few counts. V gene TRBV20-1 combines with J gene TRBJ2-1; a weak D match, TRBD2 (6 bases). Trimming left V 4 bases short and J 4 bases short, with 14 bases between. Germline CDR1 is DFQATT and CDR2 is SNEGSKA (reference sequence). The CDR3 length is 14 residues. The CDR3 DNA reads TGCAGTGCTAAGGGACTTCCTCTATACAATGAGCAGTTCTTC. This sequence encodes CSAKGLPLYNEQFF.

V gene TRBV7-9 combines with J gene TRBJ1-4; maybe TRBD1 (5 bases). The CDR3 spans 14 residues. Trimming left V 3 bases short and J 4 bases short, with 9 bases between. The germline CDR1 and CDR2 sequences are SEHNR and FQNEAQ (reference sequence). CDR3 sequence reads: CASSFPGINEKLFF. CDR3 DNA sequence: TGTGCCAGCAGCTTCCCAGGGATTAATGAAAAACTGTTTTTT.

This clonotype turned up a few times. The chain couples TRBV7-9 to TRBJ1-4, with D uncertain. Trimming took off 3 bases at V and 0 bases at J, with 11 bases between the two ends. In germline, CDR1 is SEHNR, CDR2 FQNEAQ (reference sequence). The CDR3 runs to 16 residues. This CDR3 is CASSFARPSTNEKLFF. In DNA, the CDR3 is TGTGCCAGCAGCTTCGCCAGGCCCTCAACTAATGAAAAACTGTTTTTT. The full variable domain, its missing parts supplied by reference TRBV7-9 and TRBJ1-4, is DTGVSQNPRHKITKRGQNVTFRCDPISEHNRLYWYRQTLGQGPEFLTYFQNEAQLEKSRLLSDRFSAERPKGSFSTLEIQRTEQGDSAMYLCASSFARPSTNEKLFFGSGTQLSVL.

The CDR3 is CASSLQGGSGNTIYF. CDR3 sequence (DNA): TGTGCCAGCAGCTTACAGGGTGGATCTGGAAACACCATATATTTT. The V call is TRBV5-6, the J call TRBJ1-3, with D tentatively TRBD1 (6 bases). The germline V gene encodes CDR1 SGHDT and CDR2 YYEEEE. Trimming left V 2 bases short and J 1 base short, with 10 bases between. The CDR3 loop spans 15 amino acids. Using reference TRBV5-6 and TRBJ1-3 for the parts outside the CDR3, the full variable domain is DAGVTQSPTHLIKTRGQQVTLRCSPKSGHDTVSWYQQALGQGPQFIFQYYEEEERQRGNFPDRFSGHQFPNYSSELNVNALLLGDSALYLCASSLQGGSGNTIYFGEGSWLTVV.

This clonotype was seen repeatedly, ten times or more. The rearrangement joins TRBV5-1 to TRBJ2-5; 7 positions match TRBD2. The CDR3 has 17 amino acids. Germline-derived CDR1 and CDR2 are SGHRS and YFSETQ. V lost 0 bases, J lost 2 bases, and 10 bases stayed unmatched. The CDR3 here is CASSLGRWEGRQETQYF. In DNA, the CDR3 is TGCGCCAGCAGCTTGGGTCGGTGGGAGGGCCGACAAGAGACCCAGTACTTC.

This clonotype was seen only a few times. The chain carries TRBV7-2 and TRBJ2-3; 10 bases line up with TRBD1. Germline V gene sequence: CDR1 SGHTA, CDR2 FQGNSA. The junction had 8 bases not matched to a gene; V was cut back by 4 bases and J by 4 bases. The CDR3 sequence is 16 residues long. The DNA for the CDR3 is TGTGCCAGCAGCTCGACAGGGGGCAAGATGGCAGATACGCAGTATTTT. This translates into CASSSTGGKMADTQYF.

This clonotype was picked up a small number of times. The chain couples TRBV12-3 or TRBV12-4 to TRBJ2-5; D tentatively reads TRBD1 or TRBD2 (6 bases each). CDR3 size: 14 residues. The V and J ends lost 5 bases and 5 bases respectively, with 15 bases between them. CDR3 coding DNA: TGTGCCAGCAGTCCCTCGGGGGCTGGGGAGACCCAGTACTTC. Its protein product is CASSPSGAGETQYF.

For this clonotype: One end of the junction varies from germline; a read error may be responsible. CDR3 in amino acids: CASITTSGSRFF. CDR3 in DNA: TGTGCCAGCATCACGACTAGCGGGAGTAGGTTCTTC. The rearrangement uses TRBV6-2 or TRBV6-3 and TRBJ2-5; TRBD2 matches at 12 bases. The length of the CDR3 is 12 residues. Germline CDR1 and CDR2: MNHEY and SVGEGT.

This clonotype was detected a few times. For the CDR3, the DNA is TGCGCCAGCAGCTTGGCTACTAGCGGGAGCTCCTACGAGCAGTACTTC. This gives the protein CASSLATSGSSYEQYF. The V and J genes are TRBV5-1 and TRBJ2-7, with 11 bases identical to TRBD2. The germline CDR1 and CDR2 sequences are SGHRS and YFSETQ. The CDR3 has 16 amino acids. V lost 0 bases and J lost 0; bases outside the gene matches: 2.

The CDR3 DNA is TGTGCCAGCAGTTTTGTGGGGGCTCAGGGTGGCTACACCTTC. Amino acid sequence: CASSFVGAQGGYTF. The rearrangement joins TRBV28 to TRBJ1-2, with a weak D call TRBD1 (6 bases). The V end was cut by 3 bases, the J end by 7 bases, with 15 bases between. The germline gives CDR1 MDHEN, CDR2 SYDVKM. This CDR3 is built from 14 residues.

In regard to this clonotype: A junction end diverges from the germline sequence, so it may reflect a read error. V gene TRBV29-1 combines with J gene TRBJ1-2; D unresolved. This CDR3 spans 11 amino acids. Germline CDR1 and CDR2: SQVTM and ANQGSEA. The CDR3 DNA is TGCAGCGTCGAAGAATACTATGGCTACACCTTC. It encodes CSVEEYYGYTF.

The J gene is TRBJ2-5, the V gene TRBV9; D is perhaps TRBD1 (5 bases). Deletions cut 3 bases from V and 0 bases from J, with 6 bases between. The CDR3 sequence is 13 residues long. Per germline, CDR1 SGDLS and CDR2 YYNGEE. CDR3 DNA: TGTGCCAGCAGCGGACAGAACCAAGAGACCCAGTACTTC. Encoded protein: CASSGQNQETQYF. Variable domain in full (rest from reference TRBV9 and TRBJ2-5): DSGVTQTPKHLITATGQRVTLRCSPRSGDLSVYWYQQSLDQGLQFLIQYYNGEERAKGNILERFSAQQFPDLHSELNLSSLELGDSALYFCASSGQNQETQYFGPGTRLLVL.

The rearrangement joins TRBV10-2 to TRBJ2-7, with 9 bases that match TRBD2. J was trimmed by 2 bases and V by 2 bases; bases with no gene match: 7. Germline lookup yields CDR1 WSHSY and CDR2 SAAADI. The CDR3 sequence is 16 residues long. CDR3 DNA sequence: TGCGCCAGCAGTGAGCGATCGACTAGCGGAACCTACGAGCAGTACTTC. Protein: CASSERSTSGTYEQYF.

This sequence joins TRBV7-9 and TRBJ2-7, with D perhaps TRBD2 (5 bases). CDR3 length: 16 residues. V dropped 1 base and J dropped 3 bases, with 16 bases sitting between them. Germline CDR1 and CDR2: SEHNR and FQNEAQ (reference sequence). CDR3 in DNA: TGTGCCAGCAGCTTAGAGGATTTCGGAGGCTACTACGAGCAGTACTTC. Translated: CASSLEDFGGYYEQYF. The whole variable domain, filled in from reference TRBV7-9 and TRBJ2-7, reads DTGVSQNPRHKITKRGQNVTFRCDPISEHNRLYWYRQTLGQGPEFLTYFQNEAQLEKSRLLSDRFSAERPKGSFSTLEIQRTEQGDSAMYLCASSLEDFGGYYEQYFGPGTRLTVT.